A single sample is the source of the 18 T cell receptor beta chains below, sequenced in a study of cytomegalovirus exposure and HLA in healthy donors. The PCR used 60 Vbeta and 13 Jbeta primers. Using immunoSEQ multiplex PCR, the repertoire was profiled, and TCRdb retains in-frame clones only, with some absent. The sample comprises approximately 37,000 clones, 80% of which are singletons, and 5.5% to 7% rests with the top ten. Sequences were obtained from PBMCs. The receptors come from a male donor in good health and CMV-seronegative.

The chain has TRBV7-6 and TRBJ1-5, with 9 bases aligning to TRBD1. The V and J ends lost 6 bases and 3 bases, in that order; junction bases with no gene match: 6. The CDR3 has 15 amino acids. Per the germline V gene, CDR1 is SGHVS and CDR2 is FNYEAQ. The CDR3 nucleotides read TGTGCCAGCAGGGCCGGGACAGGGAACAATCAGCCCCAGCATTTT. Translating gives CASRAGTGNNQPQHF.

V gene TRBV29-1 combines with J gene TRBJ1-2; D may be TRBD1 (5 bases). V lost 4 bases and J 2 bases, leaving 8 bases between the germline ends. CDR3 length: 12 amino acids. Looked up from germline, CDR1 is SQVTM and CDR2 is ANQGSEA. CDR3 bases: TGCAGCGTTGGTGACAGCAACTATGGCTACACCTTC. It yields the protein CSVGDSNYGYTF. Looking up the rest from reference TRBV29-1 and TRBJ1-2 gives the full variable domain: SAVISQKPSRDICQRGTSLTIQCQVDSQVTMMFWYRQQPGQSLTLIATANQGSEATYESGFVIDKFPISRPNLTFSTLTVSNMSPEDSSIYLCSVGDSNYGYTFGSGTRLTVV.

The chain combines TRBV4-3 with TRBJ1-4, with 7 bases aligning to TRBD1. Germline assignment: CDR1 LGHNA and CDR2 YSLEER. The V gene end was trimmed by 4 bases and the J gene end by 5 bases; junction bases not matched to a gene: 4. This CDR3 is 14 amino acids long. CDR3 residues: CASSPGTVNEKLFF. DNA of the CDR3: TGCGCCAGCAGCCCCGGGACAGTAAATGAAAAACTGTTTTTT.

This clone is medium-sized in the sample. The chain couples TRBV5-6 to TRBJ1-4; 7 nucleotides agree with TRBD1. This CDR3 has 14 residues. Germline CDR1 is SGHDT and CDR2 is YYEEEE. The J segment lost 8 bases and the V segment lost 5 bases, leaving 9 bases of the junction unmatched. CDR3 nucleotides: TGTGCCAGCAGGGAGACAGGGTCAGGGGAAAAACTGTTTTTT. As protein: CASRETGSGEKLFF.

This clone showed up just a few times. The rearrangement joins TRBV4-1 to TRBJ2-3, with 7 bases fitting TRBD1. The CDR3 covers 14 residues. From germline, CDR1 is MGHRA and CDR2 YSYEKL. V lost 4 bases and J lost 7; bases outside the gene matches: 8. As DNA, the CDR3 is TGCGCCAGCAGCCGTGGACAGGTTCGGAATACGCAGTATTTT. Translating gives CASSRGQVRNTQYF.

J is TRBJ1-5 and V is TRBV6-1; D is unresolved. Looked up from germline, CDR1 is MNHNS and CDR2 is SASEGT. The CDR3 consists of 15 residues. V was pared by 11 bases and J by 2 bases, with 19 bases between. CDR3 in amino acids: CAAEAGSGGNQPQHF. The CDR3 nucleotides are TGTGCCGCAGAAGCGGGTTCGGGAGGCAATCAGCCCCAGCATTTT.

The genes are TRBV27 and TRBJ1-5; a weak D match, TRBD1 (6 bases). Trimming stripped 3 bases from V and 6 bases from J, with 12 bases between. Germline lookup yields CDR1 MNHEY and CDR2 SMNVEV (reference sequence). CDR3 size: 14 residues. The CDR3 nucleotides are TGTGCCAGCAGTTTGGGTCAGGGGCTTCAGCCCCAGCATTTT. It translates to CASSLGQGLQPQHF.

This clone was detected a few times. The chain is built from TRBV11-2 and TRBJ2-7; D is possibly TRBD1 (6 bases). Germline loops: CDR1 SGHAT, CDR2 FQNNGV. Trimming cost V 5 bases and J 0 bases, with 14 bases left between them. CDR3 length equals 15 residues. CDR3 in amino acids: CASSPQGQSSYEQYF. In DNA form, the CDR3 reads TGTGCCAGCAGCCCACAAGGACAGAGCTCCTACGAGCAGTACTTC.

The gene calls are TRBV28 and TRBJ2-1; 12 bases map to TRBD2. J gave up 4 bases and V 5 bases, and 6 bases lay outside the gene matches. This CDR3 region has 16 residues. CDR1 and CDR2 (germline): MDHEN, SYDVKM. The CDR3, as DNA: TGTGCCAGCAGTCAACTAGCGGGAGGATCATACAATGAGCAGTTCTTC. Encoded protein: CASSQLAGGSYNEQFF.

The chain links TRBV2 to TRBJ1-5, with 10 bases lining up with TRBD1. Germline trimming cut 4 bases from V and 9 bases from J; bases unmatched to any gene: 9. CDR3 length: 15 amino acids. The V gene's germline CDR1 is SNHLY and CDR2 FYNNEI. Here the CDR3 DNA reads TGTGCCAGCAGTGGCGGGACAGGGGAGGGTCGGCCCCAGCATTTT. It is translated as CASSGGTGEGRPQHF.

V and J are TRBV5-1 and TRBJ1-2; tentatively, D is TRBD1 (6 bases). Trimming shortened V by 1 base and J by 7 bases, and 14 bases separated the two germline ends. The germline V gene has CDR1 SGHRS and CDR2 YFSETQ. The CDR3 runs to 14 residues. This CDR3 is CASSLSLAGVGYTF. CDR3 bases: TGCGCCAGCAGCTTGAGTTTGGCAGGGGTTGGCTACACCTTC.

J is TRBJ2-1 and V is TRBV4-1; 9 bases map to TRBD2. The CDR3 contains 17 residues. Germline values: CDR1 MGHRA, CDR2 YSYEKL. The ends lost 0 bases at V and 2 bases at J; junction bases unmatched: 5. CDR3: CASSQDRAGGPYNEQFF. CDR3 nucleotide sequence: TGCGCCAGCAGCCAAGATCGGGCGGGGGGGCCCTACAATGAGCAGTTCTTC.

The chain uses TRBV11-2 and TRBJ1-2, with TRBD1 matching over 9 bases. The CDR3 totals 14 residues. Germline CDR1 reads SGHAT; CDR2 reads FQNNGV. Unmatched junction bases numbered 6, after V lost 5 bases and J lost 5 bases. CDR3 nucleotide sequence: TGTGCCAGCAGCCCTGGACAGGGGCATTATGGCTACACCTTC. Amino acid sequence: CASSPGQGHYGYTF.

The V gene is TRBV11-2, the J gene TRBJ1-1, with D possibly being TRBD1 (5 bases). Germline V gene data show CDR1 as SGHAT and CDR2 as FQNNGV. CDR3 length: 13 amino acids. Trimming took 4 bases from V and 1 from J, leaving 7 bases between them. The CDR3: CASSSDRNTEAFF. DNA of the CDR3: TGTGCCAGCAGCTCAGACAGGAACACTGAAGCTTTCTTT.

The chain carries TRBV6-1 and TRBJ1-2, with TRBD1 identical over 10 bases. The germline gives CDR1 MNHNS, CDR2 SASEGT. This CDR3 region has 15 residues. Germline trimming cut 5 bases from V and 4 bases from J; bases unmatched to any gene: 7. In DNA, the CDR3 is TGTGCCAGCAGTCATCGGACAGGGGGTCTCTATGGCTACACCTTC. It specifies CASSHRTGGLYGYTF.

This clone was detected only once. In DNA, the CDR3 is TGCGCCAGCGGACAGGACTTAAACACTGAAGCTTTCTTT. Translating gives CASGQDLNTEAFF. The chain recombines TRBV5-1 with TRBJ1-1, with 7 bases matching TRBD1. V shed 7 bases, J shed 2 bases, and the junction held 5 bases outside the gene matches. Germline CDR1 is SGHRS and CDR2 is YFSETQ. The CDR3 is 13 residues long.

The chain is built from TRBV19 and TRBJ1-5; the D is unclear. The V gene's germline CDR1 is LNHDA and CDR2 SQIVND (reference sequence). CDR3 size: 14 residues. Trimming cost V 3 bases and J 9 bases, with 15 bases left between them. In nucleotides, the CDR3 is TGTGCCAGTAGTATTTCCGGCGGTTCAAGGCCCCAGCATTTT. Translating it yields CASSISGGSRPQHF. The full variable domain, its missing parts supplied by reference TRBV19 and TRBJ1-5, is DGGITQSPKYLFRKEGQNVTLSCEQNLNHDAMYWYRQDPGQGLRLIYYSQIVNDFQKGDIAEGYSVSREKKESFPLTVTSAQKNPTAFYLCASSISGGSRPQHFGDGTRLSIL.

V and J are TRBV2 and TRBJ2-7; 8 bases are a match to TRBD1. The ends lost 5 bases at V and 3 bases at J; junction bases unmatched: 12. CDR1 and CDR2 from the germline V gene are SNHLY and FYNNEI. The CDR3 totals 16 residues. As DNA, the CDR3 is TGTGCCAGCAGTAAACCCCCGGGACAGGTTCTCTACGAGCAGTACTTC. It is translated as CASSKPPGQVLYEQYF.